The rows below give T cell receptor beta chains drawn from one sample of a study of T-cell reconstitution after alpha-beta-depleted transplantation in children. TCRdb processed the PCR reads anew with MiXCR; each CDR3 protein has one entry. The data hold about a million distinct CDR3 sequences, with about 30% observed a single time. The sequenced sample was PBMCs, mostly from graft donor cells, obtained 360 days after TCRalphabeta/CD19-depleted stem cell transplant. The receptors were sampled from a boy in the first two years of life who had a stem cell transplant for SCID, so the T cells may come from the graft donor. CDR3s include the opening cysteine and the closing phenylalanine or tryptophan. Fields, in order: J gene, V gene, D gene, clone size, CDR3 DNA, CDR3 protein. A D gene is named only where the DNA matches it firmly. Some rows mark clone size as missing; the rest say once, few, many or name a class of expanded clone.

>TRBJ1-4|TRBV11-2|TRBD1|few
TGTGCCAGCAGCTCTCGTGGGACAGGGGATGAAAAACTGTTTTTT
CASSSRGTGDEKLFF
>TRBJ1-3|TRBV20-1|.|few
TGCAGTGCTGGGGACATTTTCTCCGGAAACACCATATATTTT
CSAGDIFSGNTIYF
>TRBJ2-3|TRBV9|.|few
TGTGCCAGCAGCGTAGGCAGCGCTTCTCTTCCAGATACGCAGTATTTT
CASSVGSASLPDTQYF
>TRBJ2-4|TRBV29-1|TRBD1|.
TGCAGCGTTGAAAGGAGGACAGGGCCACTGGCCAAAAACATTCAGTACTTC
CSVERRTGPLAKNIQYF
>TRBJ2-3|TRBV2|TRBD2|.
TGTGCCAGCAGTCCTTGGACTAGCGGGCTCACAGATACGCAGTATTTT
CASSPWTSGLTDTQYF
>TRBJ2-1|TRBV19|TRBD1|.
TGTGCCAGTGGGAGACAGGGGCGCAACAATGAGCAGTTCTTC
CASGRQGRNNEQFF
>TRBJ1-1|TRBV12-3/TRBV12-4|TRBD1|.
TGTGCCAGCAGACCAGGGACAGTTAAGAACACTGAAGCTTTCTTT
CASRPGTVKNTEAFF
>TRBJ2-5|TRBV7-9|.|few
TGTGCCAGCAGTCGATCATCCGGGATCAAAAAAGGGACCCAGTACTTC
CASSRSSGIKKGTQYF
>TRBJ1-1|TRBV14|.|few
TGTGCCAGCAGCCGGACGACTGGGGCTGAAGCTTTCTTT
CASSRTTGAEAFF
>TRBJ2-1|TRBV7-8|.|.
TGTGCCAGCAGCTTCGGGGGTCCTGTGTATGAGCAGTTCTTC
CASSFGGPVYEQFF
>TRBJ2-1|TRBV20-1|TRBD2|.
TGCAGTGCTAGAGGACTAGCGGGGGCCGGCTTCTACAATGAGCAGTTCTTC
CSARGLAGAGFYNEQFF
>TRBJ2-7|TRBV5-1|TRBD1|.
TGCGCCAGCAGCCCGGGACAGGGCCCCTGGGAGCAGTACTTC
CASSPGQGPWEQYF
>TRBJ2-5|TRBV10-3|TRBD2|few
TGTGCCATCAGACCCGCAGCGGGGGTGCGCGAGACCCAGTACTTC
CAIRPAAGVRETQYF
>TRBJ2-1|TRBV5-1|.|.
TGCGCCAGCAGCCCCCCGGACTTGAGCTCCTACAATGAGCAGTTCTTC
CASSPPDLSSYNEQFF
>TRBJ2-2|TRBV28|.|.
TGTGCCAGCAGGCTCGGTGGGGACGGGGAGCTGTTTTTT
CASRLGGDGELFF
>TRBJ2-5|TRBV7-2|.|few
TGTGCCAGCGGTCCTCGGGTCCAAGAGACCCAGTACTTC
CASGPRVQETQYF
>TRBJ1-5|TRBV6-2/TRBV6-3|.|.
TGTGCCAGCAGTTACTCCACGGACCAGCCCCAGCATTTT
CASSYSTDQPQHF
>TRBJ2-5|TRBV20-1|.|.
TGCAGTGCTAGAGAGACCGGGACTCCTGCGGGGACCCAGTACTTC
CSARETGTPAGTQYF
>TRBJ1-4|TRBV15|.|once
TGTGCCACCAGCAGAGCCGGCGGGTTTAACCCAGAAAAAGTGTTTTTT
CATSRAGGFNPEKVFF
>TRBJ2-1|TRBV7-8|.|once
TGTGCCAGCCAGCGCGCTGGGGGGGCAGTGAATGAGCAGTTCTTC
CASQRAGGAVNEQFF
>TRBJ1-1|TRBV3-1|TRBD1|.
TGTGCCAGCAGCCGCCGGACAGGCCCCTTGAACACTGAAGCTTTCTTT
CASSRRTGPLNTEAFF
>TRBJ2-5|TRBV28|TRBD2|.
TGTGCGACGGGGGGGCTACAAGAGACCCAGTACTTC
CATGGLQETQYF
>TRBJ2-5|TRBV5-1|TRBD1|.
TGCGCCAGCAGAATGACAGGGGGAGAGACCCAGTACTTC
CASRMTGGETQYF
>TRBJ2-7|TRBV7-8|TRBD2|few
TGTGCCAGCAGCGAATCGGGCGGGGACTATGAGCAGTACTTC
CASSESGGDYEQYF
>TRBJ2-1|TRBV9|.|.
TGTGCCAGCAGCGTAGGGTGGGGGCCCGTAAATGAGCAGTTCTTC
CASSVGWGPVNEQFF
>TRBJ2-7|TRBV15|.|.
TGTGCCACCAGCGTCTCGGGTGACGGCGACGAGCAGTACTTC
CATSVSGDGDEQYF
>TRBJ2-5|TRBV20-1|.|few
TGCAGTGCTAACACAGCTAGAGGACAGCCCCAAGAGACCCAGTACTTC
CSANTARGQPQETQYF
>TRBJ2-7|TRBV2|.|.
TGTGCCAGCATCGGGGTACCCTACGAGCAGTACTTC
CASIGVPYEQYF
>TRBJ2-1|TRBV20-1|TRBD2|.
TGCAGTGTTGGGGGGGTCTACAATGAGCAGTTCTTC
CSVGGVYNEQFF
>TRBJ2-1|TRBV15|TRBD1|few
TGTGCCACCAGCCGAGGGACAGGGATATTCGATGAGCAGTTCTTC
CATSRGTGIFDEQFF
>TRBJ2-7|TRBV7-8|TRBD2|few
TGTGCCAGCAGCTTAGTGGGGCGGGGGGTCTACGAGCAGTACTTC
CASSLVGRGVYEQYF
>TRBJ1-3|TRBV2|TRBD1|.
TGTGCCAGCAGTTCGCAGGGGGCGGCTGGAAACACCATATATTTT
CASSSQGAAGNTIYF
>TRBJ2-1|TRBV4-3|.|few
TGCGCCAGCAGGCAAGCAACAGCCCTTAGTGGGGTCAATGAGCAGTTCTTC
CASRQATALSGVNEQFF
>TRBJ2-7|TRBV4-2|.|few
TGTGCCAGCAGCCAAGATATGGCGGGACAGAACTACGAGCAGTACTTC
CASSQDMAGQNYEQYF
>TRBJ2-3|TRBV19|.|.
TGTGCCAGCAGCGAGAGGTTTAGCACAGATACGCAGTATTTT
CASSERFSTDTQYF
>TRBJ2-2|TRBV4-3|.|few
TGCGCCAGCAGCCAAGATCGGACAGCATCCGGGGAGCTGTTTTTT
CASSQDRTASGELFF
>TRBJ2-7|TRBV7-2|TRBD2|few
TGTGCCAGCAGCTTATCGGCGGGGGGACGAGCTTACGAGCAGTACTTC
CASSLSAGGRAYEQYF
>TRBJ2-5|TRBV29-1|.|few
TGCAGCGTTGGGGAATACGTAGTGGAGACCCAGTACTTC
CSVGEYVVETQYF
>TRBJ1-4|TRBV6-1|.|.
TGTGCCAGCAGAGACAGGCGGTTCGCGGAGGAAAAACTGTTTTTT
CASRDRRFAEEKLFF
>TRBJ1-2|TRBV12-3/TRBV12-4|.|.
TGTGCCAGCTGGATGGGGGGCTTGCGGGGCTACACCTTC
CASWMGGLRGYTF
>TRBJ1-2|TRBV20-1|.|.
TGCAGTGCTAGCCGGGACATTAACTATGGCTACACCTTC
CSASRDINYGYTF
>TRBJ2-3|TRBV12-3/TRBV12-4|.|many
TGTGCCAGCAGTCTAGGGCACGATACGCAGTATTTT
CASSLGHDTQYF
>TRBJ2-1|TRBV9|TRBD2|.
TGTGCCAGCAGCGTAGGGGATAGCGGGGGGGCCCTCGACAATGAGCAGTTCTTC
CASSVGDSGGALDNEQFF
>TRBJ1-6|TRBV5-6|.|.
TGTGCCAGCAGCTTCCAGACATATTTGGATTCACCCCTCCACTTT
CASSFQTYLDSPLHF
>TRBJ2-7|TRBV7-3|TRBD1|.
TGTGCCAGCAGCTTACGAGGGGGCTCCTCCTACGAGCAGTACTTC
CASSLRGGSSYEQYF
>TRBJ2-3|TRBV5-1|TRBD2|.
TGCGCCAGCAGCTGGAGACTAGCATCCGATACGCAGTATTTT
CASSWRLASDTQYF
>TRBJ2-3|TRBV18|.|many
TGTGCCAGCTCACCCCCTCCAGATACGCAGTATTTT
CASSPPPDTQYF
>TRBJ1-3|TRBV21-1|.|few
TGTGCCAGCAGAAAGGCCCCGGACAGGCTGTCGGGAGGAAACACCATATATTTT
CASRKAPDRLSGGNTIYF
>TRBJ1-4|TRBV12-3/TRBV12-4|TRBD1|few
TGTGCCAGCAGTCACAGGGGGTCCAATGAAAAACTGTTTTTT
CASSHRGSNEKLFF
>TRBJ1-1|TRBV29-1|TRBD1|.
TGCAGCGCGGACCGGGACAGGGGTATCACTGAAGCTTTCTTT
CSADRDRGITEAFF
>TRBJ2-2|TRBV5-1|.|.
TGCGCCAGCAGCTGGCAGGCGAACACCGGGGAGCTGTTTTTT
CASSWQANTGELFF
>TRBJ2-3|TRBV2|.|.
TGTGCCAGCATGCACGTTAAGGGGATGGGCACAGATACGCAGTATTTT
CASMHVKGMGTDTQYF
>TRBJ1-5|TRBV12-3/TRBV12-4|.|.
TGTGCCAGCAGTTTCACCCTCGTCACAGGACACGACTTGGTAGTAGATCAGCCCCAGCATTTT
CASSFTLVTGHDLVVDQPQHF
>TRBJ2-1|TRBV7-6|TRBD1|.
TGTGCCAGCAGCTTAGCGCTCGGGACAGGGCTCCTGGCTGAGCAGTTCTTC
CASSLALGTGLLAEQFF
>TRBJ2-1|TRBV18|.|.
TGTGCCAGCTCACCATACAGCTCTTCCTACAATGAGCAGTTCTTC
CASSPYSSSYNEQFF